These T cell receptor beta chains were read from a single sample in a study of shared clonotypes between healthy human individuals. Method: immunoSEQ multiplex PCR; TCRdb's copy keeps in-frame clones and lacks some. The sample comprises about 680,000 clones, about 74% of which are singletons, and roughly 1.7% rests with the top ten. Sequenced: memory CD4+ T cells sorted from blood. All receptors come from a woman aged 25 to 39 in good health. Both conserved end residues are part of each CDR3. D genes are given only for firm matches. Not all rows give a size; the values are once, few, many and, for expanded clones, a class.

d_call	cdr3_length	clone_size	v_call	j_call	cdr3_nt	cdr3_aa
NA	15	NA	TRBV6-6	TRBJ2-3	TGTGCCAGCAGTTCCTCATACTATAGCACAGATACGCAGTATTTT	CASSSSYYSTDTQYF
TRBD2	19	NA	TRBV28	TRBJ2-6	TGTGCCAGCAGTTTAGGACCGGGACTAGCGGCCTCTGGGGCCAACGTCCTGACTTTC	CASSLGPGLAASGANVLTF
NA	14	once	TRBV28	TRBJ1-5	TGTGCCAGCAGTCTCCGACAGATCAATCAGCCCCAGCATTTT	CASSLRQINQPQHF
TRBD1	13	NA	TRBV10-3	TRBJ2-7	TGTGCCATGGGGACAGGGGGCTTTAGCGAGCAGTACTTC	CAMGTGGFSEQYF
NA	13	NA	TRBV27	TRBJ2-2	TGTGCCAGCAGTTTAACGAACACCGGGGAGCTGTTTTTT	CASSLTNTGELFF
NA	14	NA	TRBV18	TRBJ2-7	TGTGCCAGCTCGTTAAACAGGGTTCCCGGCGAGCAGTACTTC	CASSLNRVPGEQYF
NA	13	few	TRBV9	TRBJ1-1	TGTGCCAGCAGCGTAGCCTTGGGGGCTGAAGCTTTCTTT	CASSVALGAEAFF
TRBD1	15	NA	TRBV11-2	TRBJ1-1	TGTGCCAGCAGCTTATATCGGGACAGGGGAACTGAAGCTTTCTTT	CASSLYRDRGTEAFF
NA	16	NA	TRBV2	TRBJ2-3	TGTGCCAGCAGACGGTGGGGGGGCAGGAACACAGATACGCAGTATTTT	CASRRWGGRNTDTQYF
NA	13	NA	TRBV5-1	TRBJ1-1	TGCGCCAGCAGCGGCGGGAGCCTGGGGCGAGCTTTCTTT	CASSGGSLGRAFF
TRBD2	15	NA	TRBV10-3	TRBJ2-1	TGTGCCATCAGGGAGACTAGCGGGGGCTACAATGAGCAGTTCTTC	CAIRETSGGYNEQFF
TRBD2	14	NA	TRBV7-2	TRBJ2-2	TGTGCCAGCAGATCTAGCGGGAGCGGCGGGGAGCTGTTTTTT	CASRSSGSGGELFF
TRBD1	15	once	TRBV19	TRBJ2-1	TGTGCCAGTAGTAGATCCGGGACAGGGGCAAATGAGCAGTTCTTC	CASSRSGTGANEQFF
NA	12	NA	TRBV28	TRBJ1-5	TGTGCCAGCAGCCTCTTCAATCAGCCCCAGCATTTT	CASSLFNQPQHF
NA	15	NA	TRBV5-8	TRBJ1-6	TGTGCCAGCAGCTTAAGGAGCTCCTATAATTCACCCCTCCACTTT	CASSLRSSYNSPLHF
NA	12	NA	TRBV19	TRBJ1-5	TGTGCCAGACTTCGGACAGTGCAGCCCCAGCATTTT	CARLRTVQPQHF
TRBD1	16	NA	TRBV7-2	TRBJ2-5	TGTGCCAGCAGTTCACACCGAGGACAGGGTGTAGAGACCCAGTACTTC	CASSSHRGQGVETQYF
NA	13	NA	TRBV10-3	TRBJ2-5	TGTGCCATCAGTTCGGCAGGGCGGGAGACCCAGTACTTC	CAISSAGRETQYF
TRBD1	15	NA	TRBV28	TRBJ2-3	TGTGCCAGCAGTTCTCGGACAGGGGGCACAGATACGCAGTATTTT	CASSSRTGGTDTQYF
NA	12	NA	TRBV2	TRBJ1-4	TGTGCCAGCACATATGCCGAGAAAAAACTGTTTTTT	CASTYAEKKLFF
TRBD1	14	many	TRBV6-5	TRBJ1-2	TGTGCCAGCAGCGGGACAGAACGAGGGTATGGCTACACCTTC	CASSGTERGYGYTF
NA	13	NA	TRBV6-5	TRBJ2-7	TGTGCCAGCAGTTCGCGGATCTCCTACGAGCAGTACTTC	CASSSRISYEQYF
NA	18	NA	TRBV10-3	TRBJ2-3	TGTGCCATCAGTGAGTCAGAAACGTGGAGGGATGGCACAGATACGCAGTATTTT	CAISESETWRDGTDTQYF
NA	17	NA	TRBV25-1	TRBJ2-3	TGTGCCAGCAGACGCGAGGGGGTAACGGCGGGCACAGATACGCAGTATTTT	CASRREGVTAGTDTQYF
NA	13	few	TRBV6-1	TRBJ1-2	TGTGCCAGCAGTGAAGTCCCCATCTATGGCTACACCTTC	CASSEVPIYGYTF
NA	15	NA	TRBV14	TRBJ1-5	TGTGCCAGCAGCCAAGATTTCCCAAGCAATCAGCCCCAGCATTTT	CASSQDFPSNQPQHF
TRBD1	15	NA	TRBV27	TRBJ1-1	TGTGCCAGCAGGAAAACTTTCGAAGACAGGGCTGGAGCTTTCTTT	CASRKTFEDRAGAFF
NA	14	NA	TRBV2	TRBJ2-3	TGTGCCAGCGCCTCGATGAGGAGCACAGATACGCAGTATTTT	CASASMRSTDTQYF
NA	13	few	TRBV10-1	TRBJ2-1	TGCGCCAGCAGTGAAGGACTCTACAATGAGCAGTTCTTC	CASSEGLYNEQFF
NA	14	NA	TRBV18	TRBJ2-3	TGTGCCAGCTCACCACCCCAGGGACTAGATACGCAGTATTTT	CASSPPQGLDTQYF
NA	14	NA	TRBV5-1	TRBJ2-7	TGCGCCAGCAGCGGGGGGAATGAGGGCTACGAGCAGTACTTC	CASSGGNEGYEQYF
NA	17	few	TRBV28	TRBJ1-3	TGTGCCAGCAGTAAGACGACAGTGCCTTACTCTGGAAACACCATATATTTT	CASSKTTVPYSGNTIYF
NA	14	NA	TRBV14	TRBJ2-7	TGTGCCAGCAGCCAAGGAGCGGGCGGCTACGAGCAGTACTTC	CASSQGAGGYEQYF
NA	12	once	TRBV18	TRBJ1-4	TGTGCCAGCTCAGAATACATGGAAAAACTGTTTTTT	CASSEYMEKLFF
TRBD1	14	NA	TRBV14	TRBJ1-4	TGTGCCAGCAGCCAAGCGACAGGGTCTGTGAAACTGTTTTTT	CASSQATGSVKLFF
TRBD1	13	once	TRBV27	TRBJ1-2	TGTGCCAGCCGGACAGGGATCGACTATGGCTACACCTTC	CASRTGIDYGYTF
NA	15	NA	TRBV6-1	TRBJ1-2	TGTGCCAGCAGTATTTCGCATTCAGGGGAATATGGCTACACCTTC	CASSISHSGEYGYTF
TRBD2	17	NA	TRBV19	TRBJ2-2	TGTGCCAGTAGTAGGACTAGCGGGAGCGCCGACGCCGGGGAGCTGTTTTTT	CASSRTSGSADAGELFF
NA	15	NA	TRBV6-1	TRBJ2-2	TGTGCCAGCAGCCCGGCGGTGTGGGACACCGGGGAGCTGTTTTTT	CASSPAVWDTGELFF
NA	13	NA	TRBV18	TRBJ2-2	TGTGCCAGCTCACCCGTCCCAGACGGGGAGCTGTTTTTT	CASSPVPDGELFF
TRBD1	15	few	TRBV2	TRBJ1-5	TGTGCCAGCAGTGAAAGGGGACAGGGAAATCAGCCCCAGCATTTT	CASSERGQGNQPQHF
NA	13	NA	TRBV27	TRBJ2-5	TGTGCCAGCAGTTTAAGGCCCAGGACTGTGCCGTACTTC	CASSLRPRTVPYF
NA	15	NA	TRBV15	TRBJ2-1	TGTGCCACCAGCCCTCAATTCGGCAGGGGCGATGAGCAGTTCTTC	CATSPQFGRGDEQFF
NA	15	few	TRBV23-1	TRBJ2-2	TGCGCCAGCAGGCCTTTCCTCAGACACACCGGGGAGCTGTTTTTT	CASRPFLRHTGELFF
TRBD2	15	NA	TRBV28	TRBJ2-5	TGTGCCAGCAGTCCCGAGCGGGAGCTACAAGAGACCCAGTACTTC	CASSPERELQETQYF
TRBD2	16	NA	TRBV7-6	TRBJ2-2	TGTGCCAGCAGCTTGTGGGCGGGAGGAAACACCGGGGAGCTGTTTTTT	CASSLWAGGNTGELFF
TRBD1	13	NA	TRBV28	TRBJ1-2	TGTGCCAGCAGTTTGGGAGGGGGCGAAGGCTACACCTTC	CASSLGGGEGYTF
NA	15	NA	TRBV19	TRBJ2-7	TGTGCCAGTAGTCTCCCTCGAGTCGGGGTCTACGAGCAGTACTTC	CASSLPRVGVYEQYF
NA	12	NA	TRBV5-6	TRBJ2-7	TGTGCCAGCAGCCTGGCTTCCTACGAGCAGTACTTC	CASSLASYEQYF
NA	14	NA	TRBV11-2	TRBJ1-1	TGTGCCAGCAGCTTTCAGGGGATGTACACTGAAGCTTTCTTT	CASSFQGMYTEAFF
TRBD2	18	NA	TRBV7-8	TRBJ2-5	TGTGCCAGCAGCTTAGCTCCGGCTAGCGGGGGGAGGGTGCAGACCCAGTACTTC	CASSLAPASGGRVQTQYF